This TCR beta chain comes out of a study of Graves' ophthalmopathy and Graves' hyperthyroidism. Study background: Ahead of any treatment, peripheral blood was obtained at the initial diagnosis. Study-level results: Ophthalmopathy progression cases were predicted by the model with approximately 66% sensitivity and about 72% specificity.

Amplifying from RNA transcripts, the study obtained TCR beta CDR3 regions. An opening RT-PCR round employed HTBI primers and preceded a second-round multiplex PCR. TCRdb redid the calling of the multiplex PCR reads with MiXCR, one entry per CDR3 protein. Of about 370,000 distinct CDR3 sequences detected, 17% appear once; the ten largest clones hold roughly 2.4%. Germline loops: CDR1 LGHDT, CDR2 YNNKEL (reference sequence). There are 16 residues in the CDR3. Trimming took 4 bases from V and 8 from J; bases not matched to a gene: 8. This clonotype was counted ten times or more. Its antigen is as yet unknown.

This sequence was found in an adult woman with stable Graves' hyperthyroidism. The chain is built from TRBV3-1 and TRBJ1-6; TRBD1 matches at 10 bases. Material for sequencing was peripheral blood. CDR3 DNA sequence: TGTGCCAGCAGCCTGGCCCTCGGGACAGGGGATTCACCCCTCCACTTT. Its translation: CASSLALGTGDSPLHF.